These 8 T cell receptor beta chains share one sample of origin, sequenced in a study of cytomegalovirus exposure and HLA in healthy donors. PCR used 60 Vbeta primers and 13 Jbeta primers. Here immunoSEQ multiplex PCR was the method, and the copy in TCRdb shows in-frame clones only, minus some. The sample carries about 45,000 clones, 51% recorded once. Sequencing was done on a sample of PBMCs. The receptor source for this set is a man in his 60s in good health and CMV-seronegative.

The chain uses TRBV7-2 and TRBJ2-4, with 9 positions matching TRBD1. Germline V CDR1 and CDR2: SGHTA, FQGNSA. This CDR3 spans 14 amino acids. With V trimmed by 5 bases and J by 7 bases, 6 bases remained unmatched. The CDR3 DNA is TGTGCCAGCAGCCCGGACAGGGGTCGTAACATTCAGTACTTC. It is translated as CASSPDRGRNIQYF.

This clone was seen a few times. The chain joins TRBV6-1 to TRBJ1-3; no clear D. Germline V gene lookup returns CDR1 MNHNS and CDR2 SASEGT. The CDR3 is made up of 14 amino acids. Trimming cost V 4 bases and J 0 bases, with 7 bases left between them. DNA of the CDR3: TGTGCCAGCAGTGGTCGAGCCTCTGGAAACACCATATATTTT. Translation: CASSGRASGNTIYF.

In this sample, this clone turned up a few times. V is TRBV19 and J is TRBJ1-3; D is possibly TRBD1 (5 bases). The germline gives CDR1 LNHDA, CDR2 SQIVND (reference sequence). Trimming shortened V by 7 bases and J by 0 bases, and 10 bases separated the two germline ends. The CDR3 length is 14 residues. The CDR3 region has the DNA TGTGCCAGTAATCGACAGCTCTCTGGAAACACCATATATTTT. Protein product: CASNRQLSGNTIYF.

This clone was observed a handful of times. The chain carries TRBV19 and TRBJ1-2; no clear D gene. The V and J ends lost 5 bases and 14 bases respectively, with 24 bases between them. The CDR3 runs to 14 residues. From germline, CDR1 is LNHDA and CDR2 SQIVND (reference sequence). CDR3 amino acids: CASSGFVRTRFLTF. The CDR3 coding sequence is TGTGCCAGTAGTGGATTTGTAAGGACTCGCTTTCTTACCTTC.

The J gene is TRBJ1-1, the V gene TRBV28, with D maybe TRBD1 (5 bases). The CDR3 runs to 14 residues. Trimming shortened V by 8 bases and J by 1 base, and 14 bases separated the two germline ends. The germline V gene encodes CDR1 MDHEN and CDR2 SYDVKM. The CDR3 region is CASRTLTENTEAFF. DNA for the CDR3: TGTGCCAGCCGCACCCTGACAGAGAACACTGAAGCTTTCTTT.

The chain links TRBV5-8 to TRBJ1-2, with 12 positions matching TRBD1. The CDR3 covers 16 residues. Trimming at V came to 4 bases and at J to 4 bases, leaving 8 bases not matched to a gene. CDR1 and CDR2 from the germline V gene are SGHTS and YDEGEE. The CDR3 spells CASSLSGTGGVYGYTF. The CDR3 bases are TGTGCCAGCAGCCTCTCCGGGACAGGGGGCGTCTATGGCTACACCTTC.

The J gene is TRBJ2-1, the V gene TRBV7-9; 8 nucleotides line up with TRBD1. Germline CDR1 reads SEHNR; CDR2 reads FQNEAQ (reference sequence). There are 14 residues in the CDR3. J lost 6 bases, V lost 5 bases, and 6 bases had no gene match. For the CDR3, the DNA is TGTGCCAGCAGCCACGGACAGGGTCGCAATGAGCAGTTCTTC. Translated, it gives CASSHGQGRNEQFF.

The chain employs TRBV2 and TRBJ2-1; 11 nucleotides align to TRBD1. The CDR3 spans 14 residues. The junction had 1 base not matched to a gene; V was cut back by 6 bases and J by 3 bases. The germline CDR1 and CDR2 sequences are SNHLY and FYNNEI. DNA for the CDR3: TGTGCCAGCAGGGGGACAGGGGGCTACAATGAGCAGTTCTTC. It translates to CASRGTGGYNEQFF.